Listed here are 12 T cell receptor beta chains from one sample, sequenced in a study of shared clonotypes between healthy human individuals. Clones were sequenced by immunoSEQ multiplex PCR, and TCRdb holds only the in-frame ones, with some missing. The sample lists roughly 2.1 million clones, under 95% occurring once. Naivety among CD8 cells was defined by CD45RO negativity and positive CCR7 selection, thereby excluding terminally differentiated effector memory CD45RA+ cells. The sequencing sample was made of naive CD8+ T cells from PBMCs. The receptors derive from a man between 18 and 35 years old in good health. Some clones in this sample may be carry-over from other donors' samples.

This chain joins TRBV11-1 and TRBJ2-7; no reliable D call. The CDR3 loop spans 15 amino acids. Trimming left V 2 bases short and J 2 bases short, with 13 bases between. Germline CDR1 SGHAT, CDR2 FQDESV (reference sequence). CDR3 in DNA: TGTGCCAGCAGCTTAAGTCGTGACGGCCCCTACGAGCAGTACTTC. Its translation: CASSLSRDGPYEQYF.

In DNA form, the CDR3 reads TGTGCCAGCTCGGGGGGCGGACGGGAGACCCAGTACTTC. Translated, it gives CASSGGGRETQYF. The chain is built from TRBV27 and TRBJ2-5; possibly TRBD2 for D (7 bases). V was clipped by 8 bases and J by 5 bases, with 15 bases between them. CDR1 MNHEY and CDR2 SMNVEV come from the germline V gene (reference sequence). The CDR3 runs 13 residues.

V usage is TRBV27 and J usage is TRBJ1-4; D not certain. Germline assignment: CDR1 MNHEY and CDR2 SMNVEV (reference sequence). The CDR3 spans 17 residues. Trimming shortened V by 0 bases and J by 8 bases, and 19 bases separated the two germline ends. The CDR3 reads CASSLSTPATAGEKLFF. The CDR3 DNA reads TGTGCCAGCAGTTTATCCACACCCGCAACAGCCGGGGAAAAACTGTTTTTT.

The chain employs TRBV10-3 and TRBJ2-7; 11 nucleotides agree with TRBD1. Germline CDR1 is ENHRY and CDR2 is SYGVKD. The CDR3 contains 16 residues. The ends lost 6 bases at V and 4 bases at J; junction bases unmatched: 11. This chain's CDR3 is CAISPRTGGEAYEQYF. The CDR3 DNA is TGTGCCATCAGCCCCAGGACAGGGGGCGAAGCATACGAGCAGTACTTC.

This clone was recorded only once. V usage is TRBV27 and J usage is TRBJ2-7; D is unclear. The germline CDR1 and CDR2 sequences are MNHEY and SMNVEV (reference sequence). CDR3 length equals 14 residues. V gave up 4 bases and J gave up 0 bases, with 10 bases separating them. The chain's CDR3 is CASSSLWGSYEQYF. For the CDR3, the DNA is TGTGCCAGCAGTTCCCTGTGGGGCTCCTACGAGCAGTACTTC.

As regards this clone: This specimen includes other DNA sequences encoding the same CDR3. The chain uses TRBV27 and TRBJ2-3, with no clear D. From germline, CDR1 is MNHEY and CDR2 SMNVEV (reference sequence). This CDR3 has 12 residues. V lost 3 bases and J 3 bases, leaving 4 bases between the germline ends. CDR3 in DNA: TGTGCCAGCAGTTTGGATACAGATACGCAGTATTTT. It specifies CASSLDTDTQYF.

This clone is a singleton in its sample. This rearrangement joins TRBV27 to TRBJ2-7, with 9 bases that match TRBD1. The CDR3 contains 14 residues. V lost 6 bases, J lost 4 bases, and 7 bases stayed unmatched. CDR1 is MNHEY and CDR2 is SMNVEV in the germline V gene (reference sequence). DNA of the CDR3: TGTGCCAGCAGGAATACAGGGGGCAGGTACGAGCAGTACTTC. It is translated as CASRNTGGRYEQYF.

The chain uses TRBV2 and TRBJ1-2; D not certain. The CDR3 totals 18 residues. CDR1 is SNHLY, CDR2 FYNNEI, per germline. The V end lost 0 bases, the J end lost 0 bases, and 17 bases lay between the germline ends. CDR3 DNA: TGTGCCAGCAGTGAAGCCCTCCTGGATAGGAAACCTAACTATGGCTACACCTTC. Protein: CASSEALLDRKPNYGYTF.

The rearrangement links TRBV4-2 to TRBJ2-5, with a tentative D call TRBD1 (6 bases). Germline V gives CDR1 LGHNA, CDR2 YNFKEQ. V was clipped by 1 base and J by 4 bases, with 16 bases between them. The CDR3 loop spans 16 amino acids. The CDR3 spells CASSQGISGGRETQYF. CDR3 sequence (DNA): TGTGCCAGCAGCCAAGGGATATCTGGGGGCAGAGAGACCCAGTACTTC.

The V gene is TRBV5-1, the J gene TRBJ2-3, with 10 bases identical to TRBD2. The CDR3 extends over 15 amino acids. V gave up 3 bases and J gave up 5 bases; unmatched junction bases: 6. Germline CDR1 is SGHRS and CDR2 is YFSETQ. DNA of the CDR3: TGCGCCAGCAGCTATCTAGCGGGAGAAGGAGATACGCAGTATTTT. This gives the protein CASSYLAGEGDTQYF.

The chain recombines TRBV4-1 with TRBJ2-7, with 12 bases matching TRBD1. CDR1 is MGHRA, CDR2 YSYEKL, per germline. J lost 4 bases, V lost 5 bases, and 6 bases had no gene match. The length of the CDR3 is 15 residues. CDR3 sequence (DNA): TGCGCCAGCAGCTACCGGGACAGGGGGCTGTACGAGCAGTACTTC. Its translation is CASSYRDRGLYEQYF.

This clone has only a few counts. This chain connects TRBV7-8 to TRBJ2-7, with 12 bases matching TRBD1. V lost 1 base and J lost 4; bases outside the gene matches: 5. Looked up from germline, CDR1 is SGHVS and CDR2 is FQNEAQ. The CDR3 totals 16 residues. The CDR3 DNA follows: TGTGCCAGCAGCTTAGTGGGACAGGGGGCAGGGTACGAGCAGTACTTC. It translates to CASSLVGQGAGYEQYF.